Below, 8 T cell receptor beta chains from the same sample are listed, as sequenced in a study of OX40 agonist ivuxolimab in advanced cancers. Method: immunoSEQ multiplex PCR; TCRdb's copy keeps in-frame clones and lacks some. The sample has approximately 50,000 clones; roughly 82% are singletons. Sequencing used CD4+ or CD8+ T cells sorted from blood, obtained in a trial of the OX40 agonist ivuxolimab. The receptors were sampled from an adult with an advanced solid tumor such as melanoma, head and neck, liver or kidney cancer.

V is TRBV9 and J is TRBJ1-1; 8 nucleotides agree with TRBD1. Losses at the gene ends were 0 bases for V and 4 bases for J; bases not matched to a gene: 5. The CDR3 has 15 residues. Germline V gene lookup returns CDR1 SGDLS and CDR2 YYNGEE. CDR3 coding DNA: TGTGCCAGCAGCGTAGATCAGGGGGCGAGCACTGAAGCTTTCTTT. Residues: CASSVDQGASTEAFF.

The rearrangement links TRBV5-6 to TRBJ2-7; tentatively, D is TRBD2 (7 bases). The CDR3 spans 17 residues. Germline lookup yields CDR1 SGHDT and CDR2 YYEEEE. Between the trimmed V and J ends, which lost 2 bases and 2 bases, there was a span of 20 bases. The CDR3 DNA sequence: TGTGCCAGCAGCTTCCGAAGTGGCGGGGGCATTACCTACGAGCAGTACTTC. The encoded protein is CASSFRSGGGITYEQYF.

About this clone itself: This CDR3 is also generated by other DNA sequences in the sample. The chain is built from TRBV5-1 and TRBJ2-6; TRBD1 matches 7 bases. The V gene's germline CDR1 is SGHRS and CDR2 YFSETQ. The CDR3 totals 16 residues. Germline trimming cut 4 bases from V and 2 bases from J; bases unmatched to any gene: 6. Written as DNA, the CDR3 is TGCGCCAGCAGCCCAAGGGGGCCGGCTGGGGCCAACGTCCTGACTTTC. Translation: CASSPRGPAGANVLTF.

The sample holds a few counts of this clone. The chain recombines TRBV7-9 with TRBJ2-3, with TRBD2 identical over 8 bases. Germline-derived CDR1 and CDR2 are SEHNR and FQNEAQ (reference sequence). With 5 bases clipped from V and 2 bases from J, the junction kept 9 bases outside the gene matches. This CDR3 is 16 amino acids long. The CDR3 DNA reads TGTGCCAGCAGCCTCGGACTAGCCGAGAACACAGATACGCAGTATTTT. Protein sequence: CASSLGLAENTDTQYF.

The chain is built from TRBV2 and TRBJ2-3; D is ambiguous. The CDR3 loop spans 14 amino acids. Trimming cost V 5 bases and J 0 bases, with 9 bases left between them. From germline, CDR1 is SNHLY and CDR2 FYNNEI. The CDR3 here is CASSWTASTDTQYF. The CDR3 bases are TGTGCCAGCAGTTGGACCGCGAGCACAGATACGCAGTATTTT.

The rearrangement uses TRBV9 and TRBJ2-5, with 8 bases that match TRBD2. CDR3 size: 15 residues. Germline V gene lookup returns CDR1 SGDLS and CDR2 YYNGEE. V shed 4 bases and J 0 bases; nucleotides not matched to a gene: 5. The CDR3 sequence: CASSPGGANQETQYF. In nucleotides, the CDR3 is TGTGCCAGCAGCCCCGGGGGGGCTAACCAAGAGACCCAGTACTTC.

This clone was detected once. The chain is built from TRBV5-1 and TRBJ1-2; possible D gene TRBD1, 6 bases. The CDR3 has 14 amino acids. Germline lookup yields CDR1 SGHRS and CDR2 YFSETQ. Trimming left V 1 base short and J 2 bases short, with 9 bases between. CDR3 nucleotides: TGCGCCAGCAGCTTGTGGCAGGGGAACTATGGCTACACCTTC. Amino acids: CASSLWQGNYGYTF.

V gene TRBV7-2 combines with J gene TRBJ2-2; 13 bases align to TRBD2. Germline CDR1 is SGHTA and CDR2 is FQGNSA. The CDR3 totals 17 residues. Trimming took 2 bases from V and 8 from J; bases not matched to a gene: 8. The CDR3 here is CASSLWGTSGMPGELFF. In DNA form, the CDR3 reads TGTGCCAGCAGCTTATGGGGGACTAGCGGGATGCCTGGGGAGCTGTTTTTT.